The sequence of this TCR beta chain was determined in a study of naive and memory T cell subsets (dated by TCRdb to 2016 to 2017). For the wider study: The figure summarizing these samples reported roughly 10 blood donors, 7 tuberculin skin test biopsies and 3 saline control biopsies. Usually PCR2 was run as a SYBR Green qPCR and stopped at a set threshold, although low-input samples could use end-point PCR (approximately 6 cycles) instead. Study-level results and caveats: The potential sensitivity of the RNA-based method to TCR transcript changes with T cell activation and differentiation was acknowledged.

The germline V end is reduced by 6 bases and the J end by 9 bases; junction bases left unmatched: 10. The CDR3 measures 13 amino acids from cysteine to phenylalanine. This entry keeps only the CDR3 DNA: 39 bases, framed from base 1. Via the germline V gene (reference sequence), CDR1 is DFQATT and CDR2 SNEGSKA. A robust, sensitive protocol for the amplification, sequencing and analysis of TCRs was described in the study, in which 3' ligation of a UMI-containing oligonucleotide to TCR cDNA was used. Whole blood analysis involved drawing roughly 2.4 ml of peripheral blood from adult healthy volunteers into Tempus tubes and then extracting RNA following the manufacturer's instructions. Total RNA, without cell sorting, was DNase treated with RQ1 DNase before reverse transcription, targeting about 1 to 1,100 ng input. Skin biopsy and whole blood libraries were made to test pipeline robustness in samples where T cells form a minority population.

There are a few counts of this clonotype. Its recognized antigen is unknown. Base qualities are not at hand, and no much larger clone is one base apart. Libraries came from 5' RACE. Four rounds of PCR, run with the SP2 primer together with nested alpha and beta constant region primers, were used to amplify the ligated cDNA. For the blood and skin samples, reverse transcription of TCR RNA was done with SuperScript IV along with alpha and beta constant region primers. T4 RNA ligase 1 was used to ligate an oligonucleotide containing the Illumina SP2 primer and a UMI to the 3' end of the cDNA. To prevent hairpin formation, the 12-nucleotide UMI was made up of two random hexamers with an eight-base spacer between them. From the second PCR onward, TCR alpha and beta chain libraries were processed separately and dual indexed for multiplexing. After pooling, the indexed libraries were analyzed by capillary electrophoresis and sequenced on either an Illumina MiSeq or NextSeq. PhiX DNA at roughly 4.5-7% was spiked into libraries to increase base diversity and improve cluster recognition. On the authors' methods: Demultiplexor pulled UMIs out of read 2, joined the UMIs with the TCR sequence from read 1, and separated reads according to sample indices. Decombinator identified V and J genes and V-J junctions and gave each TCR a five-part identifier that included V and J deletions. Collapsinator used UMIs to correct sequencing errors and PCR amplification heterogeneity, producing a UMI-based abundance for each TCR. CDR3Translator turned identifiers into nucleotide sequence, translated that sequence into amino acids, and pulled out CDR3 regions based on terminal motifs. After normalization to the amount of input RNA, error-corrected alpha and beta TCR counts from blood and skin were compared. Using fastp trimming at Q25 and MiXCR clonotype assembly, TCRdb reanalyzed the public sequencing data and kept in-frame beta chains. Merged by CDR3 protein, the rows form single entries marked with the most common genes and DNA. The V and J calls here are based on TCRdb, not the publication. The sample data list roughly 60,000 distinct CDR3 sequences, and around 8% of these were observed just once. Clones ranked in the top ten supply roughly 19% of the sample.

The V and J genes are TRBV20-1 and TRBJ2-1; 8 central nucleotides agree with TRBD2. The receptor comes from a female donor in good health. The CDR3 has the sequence CSAGGGGRTEQFF. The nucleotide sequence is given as TGCAGTGCCGGGGGGGGGGGTCGCACTGAGCAGTTCTTC.